The 10 T cell receptor beta chains below were found in one sample sequenced in a study of shared clonotypes between healthy human individuals (dated by TCRdb to the early 2020s). Receptor libraries were prepared by the immunoSEQ multiplex PCR assay. TCRdb stores this immuneACCESS table with in-frame sequences only. Part of the clones is absent; in the studies checked, under half of the shortfall reflects unresolved V genes, and no reason is known for the rest. The sample contains roughly 2,300,000 clones, around 90% of them found a single time. 0.37% of the sample is taken by the ten largest. Sequencing input: naive CD4+ T cells from PBMCs. What this sample's cell subset or site label stands for: CD45RA+ positively selected. The source of these receptors is a man younger than 35 in good health. Some clones in this sample may be carry-over from other donors' samples.

The V call is TRBV28, the J call TRBJ2-3; 10 nucleotides align to TRBD1. Germline CDR1 is MDHEN and CDR2 is SYDVKM. V was clipped by 7 bases and J by 5 bases; unmatched bases: 12. The CDR3 spans 16 residues. The DNA for the CDR3 is TGTGCCAGCAAATTCTTTGGACAGGGGGGACAAGATACGCAGTATTTT. Translating it yields CASKFFGQGGQDTQYF.

V gene TRBV25-1 combines with J gene TRBJ2-3; no firm D call. With 0 bases removed from V and 2 bases from J, the gap between germline ends came to 9 bases. CDR1 MGHDK and CDR2 SYGVNS come from the germline V gene. The CDR3 totals 15 residues. CDR3 in DNA: TGTGCCAGCAGTGAATACGAACGGGCCACAGATACGCAGTATTTT. It translates to CASSEYERATDTQYF.

CDR3 bases: TGCGCCAGCAGTCCTTTAGCGGGAACCTACAATGAGCAGTTCTTC. It encodes CASSPLAGTYNEQFF. This chain links TRBV10-2 with TRBJ2-1; 8 positions agree with TRBD2. The CDR3 covers 15 residues. Germline CDR1 and CDR2: WSHSY and SAAADI. Unmatched junction bases numbered 5, after V lost 5 bases and J lost 2 bases.

The chain is built from TRBV15 and TRBJ1-5; 9 nucleotides agree with TRBD1. This CDR3 spans 15 amino acids. CDR1 and CDR2 (germline): LNHNV, YYDKDF (reference sequence). J lost 7 bases, V lost 2 bases, and 6 bases had no gene match. CDR3 nucleotides: TGTGCCACCAGCAGATCCGGGACAGGGCCCCAGCCCCAGCATTTT. This gives the protein CATSRSGTGPQPQHF.

This clone was detected a few times. The sample has other DNA sequences that encode this CDR3 too. The J gene is TRBJ1-1, the V gene TRBV20-1, with D unclear. Trimming stripped 2 bases from V and 4 bases from J, with 5 bases between. The length of the CDR3 is 11 residues. Germline CDR1 and CDR2: DFQATT and SNEGSKA (reference sequence). CDR3 sequence reads: CSARSATEAFF. CDR3 bases: TGCAGTGCTAGATCTGCCACTGAAGCTTTCTTT.

The CDR3 region has the DNA TGTGCCAGCAGCAATCGGGACTCCTCGACCTACGAGCAGTACTTC. Protein sequence: CASSNRDSSTYEQYF. The chain joins TRBV6-5 to TRBJ2-7; a possible D gene is TRBD2 (6 bases). CDR3 length: 15 residues. Trimming stripped 6 bases from V and 2 bases from J, with 17 bases between. Germline V gene data show CDR1 as MNHEY and CDR2 as SVGAGI.

As to this clone: Other DNA sequences from this sample encode an identical CDR3 as well. The chain joins TRBV29-1 to TRBJ2-3, with D perhaps matching TRBD1 (5 bases). The CDR3 spans 14 residues. The V and J ends lost 0 bases and 0 bases respectively, with 7 bases between them. Germline values: CDR1 SQVTM, CDR2 ANQGSEA. The CDR3 region is CSVEEGRSTDTQYF. The CDR3 DNA is TGCAGCGTTGAAGAGGGGCGAAGCACAGATACGCAGTATTTT.

This clone has only one observation. The chain combines TRBV6-4 with TRBJ2-3; D not resolved. The V end lost 0 bases, the J end lost 6 bases, and 13 bases lay between the germline ends. In germline, CDR1 is MRHNA, CDR2 SNTAGT. The CDR3 has 15 amino acids. CDR3: CASSDSGREEDTQYF. The CDR3 DNA reads as TGTGCCAGCAGTGACTCGGGAAGGGAAGAGGATACGCAGTATTTT.

V is TRBV30 and J is TRBJ2-3; D is unresolved. The germline V and J ends were trimmed by 0 bases and 0 bases, with 10 bases remaining between them. Germline V CDR1 and CDR2: GTSNPN, SVGIG (reference sequence). The CDR3 is 15 residues long. CDR3 protein: CAWSVRAISTDTQYF. Here the CDR3 DNA reads TGTGCCTGGAGTGTACGCGCCATTAGCACAGATACGCAGTATTTT.

This clone was seen a single time. The chain carries TRBV19 and TRBJ1-1, with unresolved D. The CDR3 sequence is 12 residues long. Germline CDR1 reads LNHDA; CDR2 reads SQIVND (reference sequence). With 4 bases removed from V and 4 bases from J, the gap between germline ends came to 7 bases. The CDR3 nucleotides are TGTGCCAGTAGTAGCGCAGTCACTGAAGCTTTCTTT. The encoded protein is CASSSAVTEAFF.